This record concerns one T cell receptor (beta chain) sequence. Its matching antigen is unknown. This entry belongs to a study of T cell repertoires in cytomegalovirus infection. Study details: HLA-B-restricted CMV epitopes that are well studied, plus recently identified HLA-C-restricted ones, were used by the study. CMV infection plus the matching HLA type was flagged by public TCR beta signatures.

Germline lookup yields CDR1 MNHEY and CDR2 SVGAGI. V was pared by 6 bases and J by 4 bases, with 6 bases between. The CDR3 contains 11 residues. TCRdb analysed the reads with MiXCR anew, one entry per CDR3 protein. Of roughly 310,000 distinct CDR3 sequences listed, almost 30% are singletons. Regarding the study as a whole: Identification of carriers of CMV plus the relevant HLA was achieved through cumulative public TCR beta family frequency. Clonotypes of TCR beta that were HLA-C-restricted and CMV-specific dominated the ex vivo response.

This sample comprised cultured PBMCs, obtained from culture after CMV antigen stimulation. The chain employs TRBV6-5 and TRBJ2-5; D gene unclear. This TCR was sampled from a human donor in good health (CMV status not recorded). Some clones in this sample may be carry-over from other donors' samples. CDR3 protein: CASSGPETQYF. The CDR3 region has the DNA TGTGCCAGCAGCGGACCAGAGACCCAGTACTTC.